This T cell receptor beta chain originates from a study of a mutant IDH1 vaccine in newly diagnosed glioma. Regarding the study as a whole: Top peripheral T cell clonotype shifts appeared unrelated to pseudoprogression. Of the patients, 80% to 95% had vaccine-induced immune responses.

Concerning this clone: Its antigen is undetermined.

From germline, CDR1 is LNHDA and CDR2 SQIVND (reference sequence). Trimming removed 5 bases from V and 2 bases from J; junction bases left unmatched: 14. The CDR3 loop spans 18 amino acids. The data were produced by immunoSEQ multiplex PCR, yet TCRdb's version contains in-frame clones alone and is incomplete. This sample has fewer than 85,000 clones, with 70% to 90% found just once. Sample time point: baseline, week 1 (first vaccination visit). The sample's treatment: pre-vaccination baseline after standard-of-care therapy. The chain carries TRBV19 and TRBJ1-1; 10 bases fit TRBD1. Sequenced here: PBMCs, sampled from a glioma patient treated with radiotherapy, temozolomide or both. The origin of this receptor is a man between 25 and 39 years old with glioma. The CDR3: CASSPGTGVLGGNTEAFF. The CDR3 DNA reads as TGTGCCAGTAGTCCCGGGACAGGGGTTTTGGGGGGCAACACTGAAGCTTTCTTT.